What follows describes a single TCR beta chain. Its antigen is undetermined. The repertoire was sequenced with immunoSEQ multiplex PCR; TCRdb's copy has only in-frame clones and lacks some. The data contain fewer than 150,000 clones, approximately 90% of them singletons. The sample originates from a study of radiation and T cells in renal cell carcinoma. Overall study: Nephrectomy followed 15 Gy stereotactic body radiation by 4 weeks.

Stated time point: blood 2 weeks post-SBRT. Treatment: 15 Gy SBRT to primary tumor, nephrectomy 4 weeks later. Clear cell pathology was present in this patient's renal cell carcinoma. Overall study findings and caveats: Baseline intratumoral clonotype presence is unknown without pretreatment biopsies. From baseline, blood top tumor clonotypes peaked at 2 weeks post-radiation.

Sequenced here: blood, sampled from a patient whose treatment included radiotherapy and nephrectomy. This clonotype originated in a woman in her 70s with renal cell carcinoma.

CDR3 region: CASRGGAYEQYF. The CDR3 DNA reads as TGTGCCAGCAGGGGGGGCGCCTACGAGCAGTACTTC. V usage is TRBV6-1 and J usage is TRBJ2-7; tentatively, D is TRBD1 or TRBD2 (6 bases each). The CDR3 sequence is 12 residues long. The germline V gene encodes CDR1 MNHNS and CDR2 SASEGT. The V end lost 6 bases, the J end lost 2 bases, and 8 bases lay between the germline ends.